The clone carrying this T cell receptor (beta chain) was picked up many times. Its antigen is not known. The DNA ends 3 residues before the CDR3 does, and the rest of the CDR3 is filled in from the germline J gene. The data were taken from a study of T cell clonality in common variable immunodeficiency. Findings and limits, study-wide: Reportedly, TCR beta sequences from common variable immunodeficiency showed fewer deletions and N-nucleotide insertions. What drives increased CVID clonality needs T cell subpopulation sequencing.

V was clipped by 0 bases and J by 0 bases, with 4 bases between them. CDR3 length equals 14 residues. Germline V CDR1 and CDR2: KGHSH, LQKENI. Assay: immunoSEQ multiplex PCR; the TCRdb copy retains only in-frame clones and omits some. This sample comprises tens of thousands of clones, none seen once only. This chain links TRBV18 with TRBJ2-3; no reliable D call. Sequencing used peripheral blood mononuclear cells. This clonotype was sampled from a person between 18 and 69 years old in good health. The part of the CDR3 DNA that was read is TGTGCCAGCTCACCACCCTCTAGCACAGATACG. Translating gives CASSPPSSTDT. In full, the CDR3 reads CASSPPSSTDTQYF.